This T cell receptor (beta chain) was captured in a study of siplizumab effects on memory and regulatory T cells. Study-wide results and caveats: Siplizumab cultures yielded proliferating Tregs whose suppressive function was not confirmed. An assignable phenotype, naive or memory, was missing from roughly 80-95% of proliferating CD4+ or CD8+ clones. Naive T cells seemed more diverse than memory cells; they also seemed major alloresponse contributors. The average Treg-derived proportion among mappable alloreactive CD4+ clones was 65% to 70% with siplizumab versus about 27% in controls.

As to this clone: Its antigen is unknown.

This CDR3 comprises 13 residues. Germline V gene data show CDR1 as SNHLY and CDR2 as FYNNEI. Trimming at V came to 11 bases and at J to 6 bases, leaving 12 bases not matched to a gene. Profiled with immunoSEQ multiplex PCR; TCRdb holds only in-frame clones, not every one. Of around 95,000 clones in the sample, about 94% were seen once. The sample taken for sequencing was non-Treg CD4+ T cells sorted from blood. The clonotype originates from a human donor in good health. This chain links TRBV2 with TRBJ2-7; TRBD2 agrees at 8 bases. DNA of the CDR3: TGTGCCGGCCGCAGGACTAGCAGGGGCGAGCAGTACTTC. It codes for CAGRRTSRGEQYF.